The rows below give T cell receptor beta chains drawn from one sample of a study of blood T cell repertoires in COVID-19. Sequencing was performed with immunoSEQ multiplex PCR; in TCRdb, only in-frame clones are kept and a portion is missing. Here the sample spans over 110,000 clones, around 81% being singletons. Sequencing input: peripheral blood. The receptors derive from a human donor in a cohort sampled during active COVID-19. The CDR3 runs from the conserved cysteine through the conserved F or W. D genes are given only for firm matches. Clone size is stated in some rows and not others, as once, few, many or a class when expanded.

d_call j_call clone_size v_call cdr3_aa cdr3_nt
TRBD1 TRBJ2-1 NA TRBV4-1 CASSHLGQGPLVNEQFF TGCGCCAGCAGCCATTTGGGACAGGGCCCCCTGGTCAATGAGCAGTTCTTC
NA TRBJ1-4 NA TRBV5-6 CASSLAGVEKLFF TGTGCCAGCAGCTTGGCCGGGGTGGAAAAACTGTTTTTT
TRBD1 TRBJ1-1 NA TRBV7-3 CASSSQGEGTEAFF TGTGCCAGCAGCTCACAGGGGGAAGGCACTGAAGCTTTCTTT
TRBD1 TRBJ1-2 NA TRBV2 CASSQRQGASYGYTF TGTGCCAGCAGCCAGAGACAGGGGGCAAGCTATGGCTACACCTTC
TRBD1 TRBJ1-5 NA TRBV19 CASRTGGSNQPQHF TGTGCCAGTAGAACAGGGGGGTCCAATCAGCCCCAGCATTTT
NA TRBJ2-7 NA TRBV10-1 CASKWGPSSYEQYF TGCGCCAGCAAATGGGGGCCAAGCTCCTACGAGCAGTACTTC
TRBD1 TRBJ2-6 few TRBV6-1 CASSAGTGASGANVLTF TGTGCCAGCAGTGCCGGGACAGGGGCCTCTGGGGCCAACGTCCTGACTTTC
TRBD2 TRBJ2-7 NA TRBV7-9 CASSSGTSGSSSYEQYF TGTGCCAGCAGCTCCGGGACTAGCGGGAGTTCCTCCTACGAGCAGTACTTC
TRBD1 TRBJ1-2 NA TRBV11-2 CASSSTGAGNGYTF TGTGCCAGCAGCTCCACAGGGGCGGGGAATGGCTACACCTTC
TRBD2 TRBJ2-3 NA TRBV10-3 CAISESSSGRTDTQYF TGTGCCATCAGTGAGTCGTCTAGCGGGAGGACAGATACGCAGTATTTT
NA TRBJ2-7 once TRBV6-1 CASSEQSPSRAYEQYF TGTGCCAGCAGTGAACAATCCCCCAGCCGGGCCTACGAGCAGTACTTC
TRBD1 TRBJ1-2 NA TRBV29-1 CSAGTDDRNGYTF TGCAGCGCGGGGACAGACGATCGTAATGGCTACACCTTC
TRBD1 TRBJ2-7 NA TRBV19 CASSAPGQGAYEQYF TGTGCCAGTAGTGCACCGGGACAGGGCGCCTACGAGCAGTACTTC
TRBD2 TRBJ2-5 NA TRBV7-2 CASSLGGRRETQYF TGTGCCAGCAGCTTGGGAGGGCGGCGAGAGACCCAGTACTTC
NA TRBJ1-5 NA TRBV28 CATIKRVRGALYSNQPQHF TGTGCCACCATTAAACGTGTCAGGGGCGCCCTTTATAGCAATCAGCCCCAGCATTTT
TRBD1 TRBJ2-7 once TRBV7-6 CASSHRRDRGSEQYF TGTGCCAGCAGCCATCGCAGGGACAGGGGTTCCGAGCAGTACTTC
TRBD1 TRBJ2-5 NA TRBV24-1 CATSGRQGIQETQYF TGTGCCACCAGTGGACGACAGGGAATCCAAGAGACCCAGTACTTC
TRBD2 TRBJ2-5 once TRBV4-1 CASSTTLAGGETQYF TGCGCCAGCAGCACCACACTAGCGGGAGGTGAGACCCAGTACTTC
TRBD1 TRBJ2-7 NA TRBV6-5 CASSRDSYSYEQYF TGTGCCAGCAGCCGGGACAGCTACTCCTACGAGCAGTACTTC
NA TRBJ1-6 NA TRBV7-3 CASSLGPGLMNSPLHF TGTGCCAGCAGCTTAGGCCCGGGACTGATGAATTCACCCCTCCACTTT
TRBD2 TRBJ2-7 NA TRBV6-2/TRBV6-3 CASSYSRLAGGPHEQYF TGTGCCAGCAGTTACTCGAGATTAGCGGGAGGGCCGCACGAGCAGTACTTC
TRBD1 TRBJ2-6 NA TRBV29-1 CSVEDATGGDHSGANVLTF TGCAGCGTTGAGGACGCGACAGGGGGCGACCACTCTGGGGCCAACGTCCTGACTTTC
NA TRBJ2-1 NA TRBV2 CASSEARTFVLF TGTGCCAGCAGTGAAGCCCGGACTTTCGTCCTCTTC
NA TRBJ2-3 NA TRBV7-9 CASSFPDGEASSTDTQYF TGTGCCAGCAGCTTCCCCGACGGGGAGGCGTCTAGCACAGATACGCAGTATTTT
NA TRBJ2-1 NA TRBV12-2 CASRPGGTSGNDEQFF TGTGCAAGTCGCCCGGGGGGGACTAGCGGGAACGATGAGCAGTTCTTC
TRBD2 TRBJ2-5 NA TRBV7-3 CASSLAGAGETQYF TGTGCCAGCAGCTTGGCGGGAGCGGGTGAGACCCAGTACTTC
NA TRBJ2-5 NA TRBV11-2 CASSISLRETQYF TGTGCCAGCAGCATTTCGTTGCGGGAGACCCAGTACTTC
TRBD1 TRBJ1-2 NA TRBV7-2 CASRIGQGIYGYTF TGTGCCAGCAGAATAGGACAGGGGATCTATGGCTACACCTTC
TRBD1 TRBJ2-6 NA TRBV7-9 CASSLEGTGGSGANVLTF TGTGCCAGCAGCTTAGAAGGGACAGGGGGCTCTGGGGCCAACGTCCTGACTTTC
TRBD2 TRBJ2-7 NA TRBV9 CASSVGAGATYEQYF TGTGCCAGCAGCGTAGGTGCGGGAGCAACATACGAGCAGTACTTC
NA TRBJ2-7 NA TRBV29-1 CSVVGQTYEQYF TGCAGCGTTGTTGGGCAGACCTACGAGCAGTACTTC
TRBD1 TRBJ2-7 NA TRBV9 CASSGTGGNEQYF TGTGCCAGCAGCGGGACAGGGGGAAACGAGCAGTACTTC
TRBD2 TRBJ2-1 NA TRBV5-6 CASSFGTSGSTRYEQFF TGTGCCAGCAGCTTCGGGACTAGCGGGAGCACTCGGTATGAGCAGTTCTTC
TRBD2 TRBJ2-3 NA TRBV9 CASSAGDYLGLGDTQYF TGTGCCAGCAGCGCCGGGGACTACCTTGGTCTGGGGGATACGCAGTATTTT
TRBD1 TRBJ1-5 once TRBV2 CASRGQGRQPQHF TGTGCCAGCAGAGGACAGGGTAGGCAGCCCCAGCATTTT
NA TRBJ2-5 few TRBV5-4 CASSLEGQTQYF TGTGCCAGCAGCCTCGAGGGCCAGACCCAGTACTTC
TRBD1 TRBJ1-5 few TRBV7-9 CASSLVAGDRLNQPQHF TGTGCCAGCAGCCTAGTCGCCGGGGACAGACTCAATCAGCCCCAGCATTTT
TRBD1 TRBJ1-1 NA TRBV15 CATSRAEGARGNTEAFF TGTGCCACCAGCAGAGCCGAGGGGGCGCGAGGGAACACTGAAGCTTTCTTT
NA TRBJ2-6 NA TRBV7-3 CASSFARRGSGANVLTF TGTGCCAGCAGCTTCGCCCGGCGGGGCTCTGGGGCCAACGTCCTGACTTTC
NA TRBJ2-7 NA TRBV21-1 CASYLGTGPYEQYF TGTGCCAGCTACCTAGGGACAGGGCCCTACGAGCAGTACTTC
TRBD2 TRBJ2-7 NA TRBV7-3 CASSAASGSPYEQYF TGTGCCAGCAGCGCAGCTAGCGGGAGCCCCTACGAGCAGTACTTC
NA TRBJ2-5 NA TRBV28 CASSFLIETQYF TGTGCCAGCAGTTTTTTAATAGAGACCCAGTACTTC
TRBD2 TRBJ2-7 few TRBV6-5 CASSKPAGQKGEQYF TGTGCCAGCAGTAAACCAGCGGGGCAAAAAGGGGAGCAGTACTTC
NA TRBJ2-3 NA TRBV5-4 CASLRAPGEDTQYF TGTGCCAGCCTCCGGGCGCCGGGAGAGGATACGCAGTATTTT
TRBD2 TRBJ2-5 NA TRBV3-1/TRBV3-2 CASSPSGKAETQYF TGTGCCAGCAGCCCTAGCGGGAAGGCGGAGACCCAGTACTTC
NA TRBJ2-5 NA TRBV28 CATLGNRAPETQYF TGTGCCACCCTGGGTAACAGGGCCCCAGAGACCCAGTACTTC
TRBD2 TRBJ2-7 few TRBV6-2/TRBV6-3 CASSYGYLTSGRRSYEQYF TGTGCCAGCAGTTACGGTTACTTAACTAGCGGGAGGAGGTCCTACGAGCAGTACTTC
NA TRBJ1-5 few TRBV7-2 CASSLYSQPQHF TGTGCCAGCAGCTTATATTCTCAGCCCCAGCATTTT
NA TRBJ2-7 NA TRBV9 CASSESGSSYEQYF TGTGCCAGCAGCGAGTCAGGAAGCTCCTACGAGCAGTACTTC
TRBD1 TRBJ1-3 NA TRBV2 CASSRSTGLLPFSGNTIYF TGTGCCAGCAGTCGTTCGACAGGGTTATTACCATTCTCTGGAAACACCATATATTTT
NA TRBJ2-7 NA TRBV29-1 CSVESGSSYEQYF TGCAGCGTTGAGAGCGGAAGCTCCTACGAGCAGTACTTC
TRBD2 TRBJ2-7 NA TRBV25-1 CASSERLAGGLITYEQYF TGTGCCAGCAGTGAAAGGCTAGCGGGCGGTCTCATTACCTACGAGCAGTACTTC
TRBD1 TRBJ1-4 NA TRBV28 CASSFGGTGTNEKLFF TGTGCCAGCAGTTTTGGGGGGACAGGAACTAATGAAAAACTGTTTTTT
TRBD1 TRBJ2-1 few TRBV6-5 CASYTGTGGFHEQFF TGTGCCAGTTATACCGGGACAGGGGGCTTTCATGAGCAGTTCTTC
NA TRBJ1-5 few TRBV3-1/TRBV3-2 CARRDSSNQPQHF TGTGCCAGAAGAGACAGTAGCAATCAGCCCCAGCATTTT